This T cell receptor (beta chain) comes out of a study of T-cell reconstitution after alpha-beta-depleted transplantation in children. Preparation of the TCRbeta library used unique molecular identifiers. TCRdb re-called the PCR reads with MiXCR, one entry per CDR3 protein. Of 640,000 or so distinct CDR3 sequences in the sample, over 15% were seen once. Only a few counts were recorded for this clonotype. V gave up 5 bases and J gave up 6 bases; unmatched junction bases: 11. The CDR3 length is 16 residues. Germline CDR1 is SGHTA and CDR2 is FQGNSA. The rearrangement uses TRBV7-2 and TRBJ2-5, with 11 bases that match TRBD2. The sequence was collected from a human donor who donated a stem cell graft to a child with acute myeloid leukemia. This sample comprised PBMCs from the stem cell graft donor, obtained from the stem cell graft. Here the CDR3 reads CASSLRTSGLLKTQYF. The CDR3 bases are TGTGCCAGCAGCCTTCGGACTAGCGGGCTCTTAAAGACCCAGTACTTC.